This T cell receptor (beta chain) originates from a study of blood T cell repertoires in COVID-19. Study as a whole: Samples of COVID-19 (acute and convalescent) were obtained from the United States, Italy and Spain. In each case, the material was cDNA or gDNA derived from T cells, B-cell-depleted T cells, or PBMCs.

This CDR3 has 11 residues. V dropped 6 bases and J dropped 2 bases, with 5 bases sitting between them. Germline lookup yields CDR1 SNHLY and CDR2 FYNNEI. As handled by the study authors: Nucleated cell counts were estimated from reference gene primer amplification. Profiled with immunoSEQ multiplex PCR; TCRdb holds only in-frame clones, not every one. The DNA was the basis for D and trimming; V, J and clone size are from that table. This sample has more than 60,000 clones, with roughly nine tenths found just once. Sequencing was carried out using peripheral blood. The source is a man aged 50 to 60 with active COVID-19. The chain employs TRBV2 and TRBJ2-7; no definite D call. The CDR3 here is CASSRTYEQYF. The CDR3 nucleotides are TGTGCCAGCAGCAGGACCTACGAGCAGTACTTC.